This is a list of T cell receptor beta chains from one sample in a study of T cells in Graves' hyperthyroidism and ophthalmopathy. TCRdb used MiXCR to reprocess the multiplex PCR reads, holding one entry per CDR3 protein. The sample has about 160,000 distinct CDR3 sequences; 9.4% are singletons. The material sequenced was blood. Every receptor here comes from a woman aged 18-29 years with Graves' hyperthyroidism that later progressed to Graves' ophthalmopathy. Each CDR3 is given with its conserved first and last residue. The D gene is left open where the match is weak. Clone size is shown for a subset of rows, as once, few, many or a class of expanded clone.

many NA TRBJ1-6 TRBV29-1 TGCAGCGTTGGGGAGACCTATAATTCACCCCTCCACTTT CSVGETYNSPLHF
many TRBD2 TRBJ2-1 TRBV13 TGTGCCAGCAGACCAACCCAAACTAGCGGGAGGTCTTACAATGAGCAGTTCTTC CASRPTQTSGRSYNEQFF
many NA TRBJ2-1 TRBV20-1 TGCAGTGCTGTACATCAGGGGTCCGCGGGATCTGGCAATGAGCAGTTCTTC CSAVHQGSAGSGNEQFF
NA NA TRBJ1-5 TRBV6-1 TGTGCCAGCAGTGAGGGGGGGGGTTGGAATCAGCCCCAGCATTTT CASSEGGGWNQPQHF
many TRBD2 TRBJ2-7 TRBV6-1 TGTGCCAGCAGCCCCGGGATACCGGGAGGGCCTTTATACGAGCAGTACTTC CASSPGIPGGPLYEQYF
many NA TRBJ2-3 TRBV2 TGTGCCAGCAGTCTTGGACAGGGAAAGCGGGGAGATACGCAGTATTTT CASSLGQGKRGDTQYF
few TRBD2 TRBJ2-7 TRBV5-6 TGTGCCAGCAGCGTATACCTAAGGACTAGCTCTAAGCAGTACTTC CASSVYLRTSSKQYF
many NA TRBJ1-3 TRBV19 TGTGCCAGTAGTATCGGACGGAACTCTGGAAACACCATATATTTT CASSIGRNSGNTIYF
few TRBD1 TRBJ1-5 TRBV6-1 TGTGCCAGCAGTGAAGGGACAGGGGGCTTCACTCAGCCCCAGCATTTT CASSEGTGGFTQPQHF
many NA TRBJ2-5 TRBV15 TGTGCCACCAGCAGAGGGGCCCAGGAGACCCAGTACTTC CATSRGAQETQYF
many NA TRBJ2-7 TRBV28 TGTGCCAGCAGTTTATTAGGGCAGACCTACGAGCAGTACTTC CASSLLGQTYEQYF
many NA TRBJ1-5 TRBV28 TGTGCCACCCCCGGGGCTGGGGGAGGCAATCAGCCCCAGCATTTT CATPGAGGGNQPQHF
many NA TRBJ2-3 TRBV2 TGTGCCAGCAGTGAAAACAGTCCAGATACGCAGTATTTT CASSENSPDTQYF
many NA TRBJ2-2 TRBV28 TGTGCCAGCAGTTCCTCAGGACCCGGGGAGCTGTTTTTT CASSSSGPGELFF
many NA TRBJ2-1 TRBV7-9 TGTGCCAGCAGCTCGACGGGACCCCGAGTAAATGAGCAGTTCTTC CASSSTGPRVNEQFF
many NA TRBJ2-1 TRBV7-8 TGTGCCAGCAGCCCCGAATCTAGGCGGGGGCGGATCAATGAGCAGTTCTTC CASSPESRRGRINEQFF
NA NA TRBJ2-2 TRBV5-4 TGTGCCAGCAGCTTGCACGCAGACACCGGGGAGCTGTTTTTT CASSLHADTGELFF
many NA TRBJ2-7 TRBV15 TGTGCCACCAGCAGAGATTTGGGGTGGACCTACGAGCAGTACTTC CATSRDLGWTYEQYF
many NA TRBJ2-7 TRBV6-1 TGTGCCAGCAGTGAATTGGACAGATACTACGAGCAGTACTTC CASSELDRYYEQYF
few NA TRBJ1-2 TRBV19 TGTGCCAGTAGTTACGGGGATACGAACTATGGCTACACCTTC CASSYGDTNYGYTF
many NA TRBJ1-5 TRBV2 TGTGCCAGCAGTGGGGGACACCAGAAGAGCAATCAGCCCCAGCATTTT CASSGGHQKSNQPQHF
many TRBD1 TRBJ2-1 TRBV9 TGTGCCAGCAGCGTAGGACAGGGCGGCAATGAGCAGTTCTTC CASSVGQGGNEQFF
NA TRBD1 TRBJ2-5 TRBV6-1 TGTGCCAGCAGTCACCGGGACAGCCATGTTGAGACCCAGTACTTC CASSHRDSHVETQYF
few NA TRBJ1-1 TRBV4-1 TGCGCCAGCAGCCAAGTTCCCCCGAGAAGCCGCCGCACTGAAGCTTTCTTT CASSQVPPRSRRTEAFF
NA NA TRBJ1-2 TRBV4-1 TGCGCCAGCAGCCAAGAATCCAAAATGACGGCTAACTATGGCTACACCTTC CASSQESKMTANYGYTF
many NA TRBJ2-1 TRBV11-2 TGTGCCAGCAGCCCAACCGCCCGGGGGAATGAGCAGTTCTTC CASSPTARGNEQFF
many NA TRBJ2-3 TRBV20-1 TGCAGTGCTAGACCAAACTTCCTTAGCTTACGCACAGATACGCAGTATTTT CSARPNFLSLRTDTQYF
many NA TRBJ1-2 TRBV30 TGTGCCTATTCCCATCCCGGGTTCGTCTATGGCTACACCTTC CAYSHPGFVYGYTF
NA NA TRBJ2-5 TRBV6-1 TGTGCCAGCGGGGGGGACACAAAACAAGAGGCCCAGTACTTC CASGGDTKQEAQYF
many NA TRBJ1-2 TRBV30 TGTGCCTGGAGTGGGAGAAACTATGGCTACACCTTC CAWSGRNYGYTF
few NA TRBJ2-7 TRBV24-1 TGTGCCACCGGGGACTCCGGCTACGAGCAGTACTTC CATGDSGYEQYF
many TRBD2 TRBJ2-1 TRBV20-1 TGCAGTGCCCAAGACCCCGGCCCTAGCGGGGGGTACAATGAGCAGTTCTTC CSAQDPGPSGGYNEQFF
few NA TRBJ1-5 TRBV9 TGTGCCAGCAGCGTAGCGGGTCTTAGCAATCAGCCCCAGCATTTT CASSVAGLSNQPQHF
many NA TRBJ2-2 TRBV5-4 TGTGCCAGCAGCACGGAGGGCGGGATAAGTACCGGGGAGCTGTTTTTT CASSTEGGISTGELFF
many NA TRBJ2-7 TRBV12-3/TRBV12-4 TGTGCCAGCAAGGCGAACGGTGCCTACGAGCAGTACTTC CASKANGAYEQYF
many NA TRBJ1-2 TRBV6-1 TGTGCCAGCAGGGGGGGCCGTGGCTACACCTTC CASRGGRGYTF
many NA TRBJ1-5 TRBV12-3/TRBV12-4 TGTGCCAGCAGCCCCCCGGAGAGCAATCAGCCCCAGCATTTT CASSPPESNQPQHF
many NA TRBJ2-7 TRBV27 TGTGCCAGCAAAGGCGTTTCCTACGAGCAGTACTTC CASKGVSYEQYF
many NA TRBJ1-4 TRBV2 TGTGCCAGCAGGGACAGAACAACTAATGAAAAACTGTTTTTT CASRDRTTNEKLFF
NA NA TRBJ2-5 TRBV6-1 TGTGCCAGCAGTGATGGTAGGGGCGGGGAGACCCAGTACTTC CASSDGRGGETQYF
many TRBD1 TRBJ2-5 TRBV29-1 TGCAGCGTTGTTCGGACAGGGGGCGGGGAGACCCAGTACTTC CSVVRTGGGETQYF
many TRBD1 TRBJ2-7 TRBV29-1 TGCAGTGCGACAGGGGTCTACGAGCAGTACTTC CSATGVYEQYF
many NA TRBJ2-1 TRBV11-2 TGTGCCAGCAGCTTAGATACGGAGAGTGAGCAGTTCTTC CASSLDTESEQFF
many NA TRBJ1-1 TRBV7-9 TGTGCCAGCAGCTTAATTCTTGGGCCGAACACTGAAGCTTTCTTT CASSLILGPNTEAFF
many NA TRBJ2-7 TRBV10-3 TGTGCCATCACCGGGACCAACCCCTACGAGCAGTACTTC CAITGTNPYEQYF
many TRBD2 TRBJ2-5 TRBV13 TGTGCCAGCACCCATTTAGCGGGAGAGGAGACCCAGTACTTC CASTHLAGEETQYF
NA TRBD1 TRBJ2-3 TRBV4-2 TGTGCCAGCAGCCAAGCGGGACAGGGAGGTAACACAGATACGCAGTATTTT CASSQAGQGGNTDTQYF
many TRBD1 TRBJ1-2 TRBV6-1 TGTGCCAGCAGTGAGGGCTTACAGGGGGCGCTGAGGTATGGCTACACCTTC CASSEGLQGALRYGYTF
many NA TRBJ1-6 TRBV20-1 TGCAGTGCTAGACCTGACAGGTCCCCGTATAATTCACCCCTCCACTTT CSARPDRSPYNSPLHF
few TRBD2 TRBJ2-1 TRBV27 TGTGCCAGCAGTACAACTAGCGTGAGGGAGCAGTTCTTC CASSTTSVREQFF
many NA TRBJ2-2 TRBV7-3 TGTGCCAGCAGCTTAATTAGGACGGCTGCAGGGTCCGGGGAGCTGTTTTTT CASSLIRTAAGSGELFF
NA NA TRBJ1-6 TRBV4-1 TGCGCCAGCAGCCAAGTGGCGGCAGGTTACAGGTTGAGTTCACCCCTCCACTTT CASSQVAAGYRLSSPLHF
NA TRBD2 TRBJ2-3 TRBV4-2 TGTGCCAGCAGCCAACAAAAAGGGGGGACTAGCGGATTTAGCACAGATACGCAGTATTTT CASSQQKGGTSGFSTDTQYF
NA NA TRBJ2-5 TRBV4-1 TGCGCCAGCAGCCCGCGGGACTTGCAAGAGACCCAGTACTTC CASSPRDLQETQYF